This is a list of T cell receptor beta chains from one sample in a study of neoadjuvant anti-PD-1 for oral cavity cancer. Data came from immunoSEQ multiplex PCR; TCRdb stores just in-frame clones and leaves some out. Of over 15,000 clones in the sample, about 69% are singletons; the top ten hold 2.8%. The source was PBMCs, collected before nivolumab (anti-PD-1) treatment. These receptors were obtained from a person aged 40 to 85 with oral cavity squamous cell carcinoma. CDR3s include the opening cysteine and the closing phenylalanine or tryptophan. Fields, in order: CDR3 DNA, CDR3 protein, D gene, clone size, J gene, V gene. A D gene is named only where the DNA matches it firmly. Only part of the rows carry a size: once, few, many, or a class if the clone is expanded.

CDR3 DNA: TGTGCCAGCAGCACTCCAGGGGCGGGCATCGAAAAACTGTTTTTT
CDR3 protein: CASSTPGAGIEKLFF
D gene: .
clone size: few
J gene: TRBJ1-4
V gene: TRBV28

CDR3 DNA: TGTGCCAGTAAAATGAGGGAGGAAAAACTGTTTTTT
CDR3 protein: CASKMREEKLFF
D gene: .
clone size: .
J gene: TRBJ1-4
V gene: TRBV19

CDR3 DNA: TGTGCCAGTAGTATCCTATGGGGGGATAACACCGGGGAGCTGTTTTTT
CDR3 protein: CASSILWGDNTGELFF
D gene: .
clone size: .
J gene: TRBJ2-2
V gene: TRBV19

CDR3 DNA: TGTGCCAGCAGCTTGGGGCAGGGGGCGAAGACCCAGTACTTC
CDR3 protein: CASSLGQGAKTQYF
D gene: TRBD1
clone size: few
J gene: TRBJ2-5
V gene: TRBV5-6

CDR3 DNA: TGTGCCAGCAGTGGTCGGATTCCTCAAGAGACCCAGTACTTC
CDR3 protein: CASSGRIPQETQYF
D gene: .
clone size: .
J gene: TRBJ2-5
V gene: TRBV6-5

CDR3 DNA: TGTGCCAGCAGTTTTATCAAGGGGGTGGAACAGCCCCAGCATTTT
CDR3 protein: CASSFIKGVEQPQHF
D gene: .
clone size: once
J gene: TRBJ1-5
V gene: TRBV28

CDR3 DNA: TGCGCCAGCAGCTTTACAGATACGCAGTATTTT
CDR3 protein: CASSFTDTQYF
D gene: .
clone size: .
J gene: TRBJ2-3
V gene: TRBV5-1

CDR3 DNA: TGTGCCAGCAGCTTAGAGTTCCAGGGCCCTGGAAACACCATATATTTT
CDR3 protein: CASSLEFQGPGNTIYF
D gene: .
clone size: .
J gene: TRBJ1-3
V gene: TRBV7-8

CDR3 DNA: TGCGCCAGCAGCCCGGAGACTAGCGGGAGGGGAGAGACCCAGTACTTC
CDR3 protein: CASSPETSGRGETQYF
D gene: TRBD2
clone size: .
J gene: TRBJ2-5
V gene: TRBV5-1

CDR3 DNA: TGTGCCTGGAGTGTCCTCGGGCTAGCGGGAGGGGGAAGGCTTAATGAGCAGTTCTTC
CDR3 protein: CAWSVLGLAGGGRLNEQFF
D gene: TRBD2
clone size: .
J gene: TRBJ2-1
V gene: TRBV30

CDR3 DNA: TGTGCCAGTTGGGGCAACTACAATGAGCAGTTCTTC
CDR3 protein: CASWGNYNEQFF
D gene: .
clone size: .
J gene: TRBJ2-1
V gene: TRBV27

CDR3 DNA: TGTGCCAGCAGTGAAGCTTGGACGAACACTGAAGCTTTCTTT
CDR3 protein: CASSEAWTNTEAFF
D gene: .
clone size: .
J gene: TRBJ1-1
V gene: TRBV6-1

CDR3 DNA: TGTGCCAGCAGCCAAGAACCCCCCGGGAGCTCTGGAAACACCATATATTTT
CDR3 protein: CASSQEPPGSSGNTIYF
D gene: .
clone size: few
J gene: TRBJ1-3
V gene: TRBV4-2

CDR3 DNA: TGTGCCAGCAGTGCAGGGGTTACGCAGTATTTT
CDR3 protein: CASSAGVTQYF
D gene: .
clone size: once
J gene: TRBJ2-3
V gene: TRBV6-1

CDR3 DNA: TGTGCCAGCAGCCCGGGGGCCGGGGAGCTGTTTTTT
CDR3 protein: CASSPGAGELFF
D gene: .
clone size: few
J gene: TRBJ2-2
V gene: TRBV9

CDR3 DNA: TGCGCCAGCAGCTTGGGTAGCGGACCAACCTACGAGCAGTACTTC
CDR3 protein: CASSLGSGPTYEQYF
D gene: .
clone size: .
J gene: TRBJ2-7
V gene: TRBV5-1

CDR3 DNA: TGCAGCGTTGGAGACTACCTTTCCAATGAGCAGTTCTTC
CDR3 protein: CSVGDYLSNEQFF
D gene: .
clone size: .
J gene: TRBJ2-1
V gene: TRBV29-1

CDR3 DNA: TGTGCCAGCAGCTTAGGCCGAAGTCACACTGAAGCTTTCTTT
CDR3 protein: CASSLGRSHTEAFF
D gene: .
clone size: .
J gene: TRBJ1-1
V gene: TRBV5-6

CDR3 DNA: TGCAGCGTTGCCAAGTTGGGGAACACTGAAGCTTTCTTT
CDR3 protein: CSVAKLGNTEAFF
D gene: .
clone size: once
J gene: TRBJ1-1
V gene: TRBV29-1

CDR3 DNA: TGTGCCAGCAGCTCCTCGGGACAGGGAGCTCAGCCCCAGCATTTT
CDR3 protein: CASSSSGQGAQPQHF
D gene: TRBD1
clone size: .
J gene: TRBJ1-5
V gene: TRBV7-9

CDR3 DNA: TGTGCCAGCAGTCCCCGCGGGGTTCTTAATGAAAAACTGTTTTTT
CDR3 protein: CASSPRGVLNEKLFF
D gene: .
clone size: .
J gene: TRBJ1-4
V gene: TRBV27

CDR3 DNA: TGTGCCAGCAGCTTAGTACGGGTTTCTACCGGGGAGCTGTTTTTT
CDR3 protein: CASSLVRVSTGELFF
D gene: .
clone size: .
J gene: TRBJ2-2
V gene: TRBV7-9

CDR3 DNA: TGTGCCAGCAGTTTGCCGGGACAGGACACAGATACGCAGTATTTT
CDR3 protein: CASSLPGQDTDTQYF
D gene: TRBD1
clone size: .
J gene: TRBJ2-3
V gene: TRBV28

CDR3 DNA: TGTGCCAGCAGCGGCCTTAAGGGGAGCGGCACAGATACGCAGTATTTT
CDR3 protein: CASSGLKGSGTDTQYF
D gene: .
clone size: .
J gene: TRBJ2-3
V gene: TRBV13

CDR3 DNA: TGCGCCAGCAGCAGGACTAGCGGGAGCACAGATACGCAGTATTTT
CDR3 protein: CASSRTSGSTDTQYF
D gene: TRBD2
clone size: few
J gene: TRBJ2-3
V gene: TRBV5-1

CDR3 DNA: TGTGCTAGTGGTTCGCGACTAGCGGGAGAAACCGGGGAGCTGTTTTTT
CDR3 protein: CASGSRLAGETGELFF
D gene: TRBD2
clone size: .
J gene: TRBJ2-2
V gene: TRBV12-5

CDR3 DNA: TGTGCCAGCAGCGCACTTCGGACCGACTTGGCAGATACGCAGTATTTT
CDR3 protein: CASSALRTDLADTQYF
D gene: .
clone size: .
J gene: TRBJ2-3
V gene: TRBV9

CDR3 DNA: TGTGCCAGAAGCCAAACCCGGGACAGGGTGCCCACTGAAGCTTTCTTT
CDR3 protein: CARSQTRDRVPTEAFF
D gene: TRBD1
clone size: medium-sized
J gene: TRBJ1-1
V gene: TRBV5-3

CDR3 DNA: TGTGCCAGCAGCTTAGCGCCGGCAGGCGCACCTATGAACACTGAAGCTTTCTTT
CDR3 protein: CASSLAPAGAPMNTEAFF
D gene: .
clone size: .
J gene: TRBJ1-1
V gene: TRBV7-2

CDR3 DNA: TGTGCCAGCAGCCTTCCGGGGGCACTTATACCCTACGAGCAGTACTTC
CDR3 protein: CASSLPGALIPYEQYF
D gene: .
clone size: .
J gene: TRBJ2-7
V gene: TRBV28

CDR3 DNA: TGCGCCAGCAGCTTGGCCGGCCTTACGGGGACTGAAGCTTTCTTT
CDR3 protein: CASSLAGLTGTEAFF
D gene: .
clone size: .
J gene: TRBJ1-1
V gene: TRBV5-1

CDR3 DNA: TGCGCCAGCAGTGAGTCATCGGGAGGGAGGTACGAGCAGTACTTC
CDR3 protein: CASSESSGGRYEQYF
D gene: TRBD2
clone size: .
J gene: TRBJ2-7
V gene: TRBV10-2

CDR3 DNA: TGTGCCAGCAGTTTATCGGTAGGGACTTTGTACGAGCAGTACTTC
CDR3 protein: CASSLSVGTLYEQYF
D gene: .
clone size: .
J gene: TRBJ2-7
V gene: TRBV27

CDR3 DNA: TGCAGCGCGAGACCCGGGACTAGCATCACAGATACGCAGTATTTT
CDR3 protein: CSARPGTSITDTQYF
D gene: TRBD2
clone size: few
J gene: TRBJ2-3
V gene: TRBV29-1

CDR3 DNA: TGTGCCAGCAGGCCCCCGGGACAGGGGGCTGGGGGCTACACCTTC
CDR3 protein: CASRPPGQGAGGYTF
D gene: TRBD1
clone size: .
J gene: TRBJ1-2
V gene: TRBV6-1

CDR3 DNA: TGCAGCGGAAAGAACACTGAAGCTTTCTTT
CDR3 protein: CSGKNTEAFF
D gene: .
clone size: .
J gene: TRBJ1-1
V gene: TRBV29-1

CDR3 DNA: TGTGCCAGCAGTTACCCGGGACAGGGGGATCAGCCCCAGCATTTT
CDR3 protein: CASSYPGQGDQPQHF
D gene: TRBD1
clone size: .
J gene: TRBJ1-5
V gene: TRBV6-6

CDR3 DNA: TGTGCCAGCAGTGCCGACAGGGGAGGGGCCCAGTACTTC
CDR3 protein: CASSADRGGAQYF
D gene: .
clone size: .
J gene: TRBJ2-5
V gene: TRBV27

CDR3 DNA: TGTGCCAGCAGTGTGGGGGGACCAGCTAATGAAAAACTGTTTTTT
CDR3 protein: CASSVGGPANEKLFF
D gene: .
clone size: .
J gene: TRBJ1-4
V gene: TRBV2

CDR3 DNA: TGTGCCAGCAGCGTAGGCCTGATCCAAGAGGGGACCCAGTACTTC
CDR3 protein: CASSVGLIQEGTQYF
D gene: .
clone size: .
J gene: TRBJ2-5
V gene: TRBV9

CDR3 DNA: TGTGCCAGCAGTGAGAAGTGGGCTGACTCCTACGAGCAGTACTTC
CDR3 protein: CASSEKWADSYEQYF
D gene: .
clone size: .
J gene: TRBJ2-7
V gene: TRBV2

CDR3 DNA: TGTGCCATCAAGGACAGTGATCAGCCCCAGCATTTT
CDR3 protein: CAIKDSDQPQHF
D gene: .
clone size: .
J gene: TRBJ1-5
V gene: TRBV10-3